This TCR beta chain originates from a study of blood T cell repertoires in COVID-19. Turning to the study itself: The United States, Italy and Spain provided the acute and convalescent COVID-19 samples.

Germline V gene sequence: CDR1 MGHRA, CDR2 YSYEKL. The CDR3 extends over 18 amino acids. Trimming took 0 bases from V and 0 from J; bases not matched to a gene: 10. Assay: immunoSEQ multiplex PCR; the TCRdb copy retains only in-frame clones and omits some. The sample holds 150,000 or so clones; 70% to 90% are singletons and the top ten take roughly 1.3%. This chain links TRBV4-1 with TRBJ1-1; the match to TRBD1 covers 7 bases. Sequenced: peripheral blood. The sequence was obtained from a man aged 60 to 69 who had recovered from COVID-19. The CDR3 bases are TGCGCCAGCAGCCAAGAAGTGGACAGGTGGGCGATGAACACTGAAGCTTTCTTT. This encodes CASSQEVDRWAMNTEAFF.